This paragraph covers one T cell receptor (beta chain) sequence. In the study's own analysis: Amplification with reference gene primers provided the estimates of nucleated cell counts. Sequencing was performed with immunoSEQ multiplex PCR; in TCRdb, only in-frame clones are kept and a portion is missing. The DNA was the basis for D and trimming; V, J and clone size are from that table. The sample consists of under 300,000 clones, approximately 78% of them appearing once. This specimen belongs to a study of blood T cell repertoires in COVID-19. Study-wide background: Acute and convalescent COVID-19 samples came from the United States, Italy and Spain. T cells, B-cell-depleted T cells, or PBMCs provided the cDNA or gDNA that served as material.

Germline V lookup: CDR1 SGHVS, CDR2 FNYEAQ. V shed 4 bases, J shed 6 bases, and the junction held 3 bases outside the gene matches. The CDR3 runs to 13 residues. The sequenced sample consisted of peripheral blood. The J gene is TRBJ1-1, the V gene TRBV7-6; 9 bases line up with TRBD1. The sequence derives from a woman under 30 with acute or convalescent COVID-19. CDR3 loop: CASSSRQGAEAFF. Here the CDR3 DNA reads TGTGCCAGCAGCTCAAGACAGGGGGCTGAAGCTTTCTTT.